This is a list of T cell receptor beta chains from one sample in a study of technical replicates of blood from a handful of donors. Profiled with immunoSEQ multiplex PCR; TCRdb holds only in-frame clones, not every one. The table shows around 68,000 clones, with about nine tenths occurring only once. What was sequenced was T cells isolated from PBMCs. The receptors come from a human donor in good health. Some clones in this sample may be carry-over from other donors' samples. CDR3s include the opening cysteine and the closing phenylalanine or tryptophan. Fields, in order: D gene, clone size, J gene, V gene, CDR3 protein, CDR3 DNA. The D gene is left open where the match is weak. Only part of the rows carry a size: once, few, many, or a class if the clone is expanded.

D: TRBD1
size: NA
J: TRBJ2-2
V: TRBV7-7
CDR3: CASSLRPGGNTGELFF
DNA: TGTGCCAGCAGCTTACGTCCAGGGGGAAACACCGGGGAGCTGTTTTTT

D: NA
size: NA
J: TRBJ2-7
V: TRBV6-1
CDR3: CASSEPVDEQYF
DNA: TGTGCCAGCAGTGAGCCGGTGGACGAGCAGTACTTC

D: TRBD1
size: NA
J: TRBJ1-4
V: TRBV10-3
CDR3: CAIQTGRGEKLFF
DNA: TGTGCCATCCAGACAGGGCGAGGAGAAAAACTGTTTTTT

D: NA
size: NA
J: TRBJ2-4
V: TRBV27
CDR3: CASSPGGNIQYF
DNA: TGTGCCAGCAGCCCTGGAGGAAACATTCAGTACTTC

D: TRBD1
size: NA
J: TRBJ2-7
V: TRBV5-4
CDR3: CASSSGTGPYEQYF
DNA: TGTGCCAGCAGCTCCGGGACAGGACCCTACGAGCAGTACTTC

D: TRBD2
size: once
J: TRBJ2-7
V: TRBV6-5
CDR3: CASSSRTSGYEQYF
DNA: TGTGCCAGCAGTTCCAGGACTAGCGGTTACGAGCAGTACTTC

D: TRBD1
size: NA
J: TRBJ2-3
V: TRBV6-4
CDR3: CASSGTGEGTDTQYF
DNA: TGTGCCAGCAGCGGGACAGGGGAAGGCACAGATACGCAGTATTTT

D: TRBD1
size: NA
J: TRBJ1-1
V: TRBV27
CDR3: CASSPTYRGLLLNTEAFF
DNA: TGTGCCAGCAGTCCAACCTACAGGGGGCTTTTACTGAACACTGAAGCTTTCTTT

D: NA
size: once
J: TRBJ2-3
V: TRBV6-1
CDR3: CASRDARSADTQYF
DNA: TGTGCCAGCAGAGATGCTAGGTCCGCCGATACGCAGTATTTT

D: NA
size: NA
J: TRBJ1-5
V: TRBV6-5
CDR3: CASSYTSGANQPQHF
DNA: TGTGCCAGCAGTTACACGTCAGGGGCGAATCAGCCCCAGCATTTT